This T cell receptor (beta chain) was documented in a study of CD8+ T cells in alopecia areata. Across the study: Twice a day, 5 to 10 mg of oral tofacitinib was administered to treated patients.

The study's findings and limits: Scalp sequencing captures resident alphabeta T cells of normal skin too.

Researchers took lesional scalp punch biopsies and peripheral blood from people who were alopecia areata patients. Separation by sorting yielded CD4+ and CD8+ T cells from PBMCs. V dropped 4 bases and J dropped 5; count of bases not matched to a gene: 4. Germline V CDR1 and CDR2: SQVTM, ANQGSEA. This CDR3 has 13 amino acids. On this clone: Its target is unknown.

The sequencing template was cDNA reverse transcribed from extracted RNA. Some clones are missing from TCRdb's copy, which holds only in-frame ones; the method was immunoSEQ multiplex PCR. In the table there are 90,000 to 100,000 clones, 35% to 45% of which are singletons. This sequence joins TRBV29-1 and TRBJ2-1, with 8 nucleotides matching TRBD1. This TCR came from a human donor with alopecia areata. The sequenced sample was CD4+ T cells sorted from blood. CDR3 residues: CSVGTGNDNEQFF. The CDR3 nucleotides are TGCAGCGTTGGGACAGGGAACGACAATGAGCAGTTCTTC.